The 5 T cell receptor beta chains given below trace back to one sample, sequenced in a study of CD8+ T cells in alopecia areata. The treatment denotes: oral pan-JAK inhibitor, 5-10 mg twice daily. cDNA prepared by RNA extraction and subsequent reverse transcription served as the template for sequencing. Using immunoSEQ multiplex PCR, the repertoire was profiled, and TCRdb retains in-frame clones only, with some absent. The table has 130,000 or so clones, more than 85% seen once. Source: CD8+ T cells sorted from blood, taken at week 4, from a patient treated with tofacitinib. The source of these receptors is a human donor with alopecia areata.

This clone was detected a few times. The genes are TRBV7-9 and TRBJ2-7; 7 bases align to TRBD2. The germline V gene encodes CDR1 SEHNR and CDR2 FQNEAQ (reference sequence). The ends lost 1 base at V and 1 base at J; junction bases unmatched: 4. This CDR3 contains 15 residues. The CDR3 coding sequence is TGTGCCAGCAGCTTAGTTCGCGGGAGTTCCTACGAGCAGTACTTC. The encoded protein is CASSLVRGSSYEQYF.

This sequence joins TRBV25-1 and TRBJ2-7; a weak D match, TRBD2 (6 bases). V lost 3 bases and J lost 0, with 15 bases in between. The CDR3 runs to 16 residues. Germline V CDR1 and CDR2: MGHDK, SYGVNS. The CDR3 loop is CASSDIRGVSSYEQYF. As DNA, the CDR3 is TGTGCCAGCAGTGATATCCGCGGGGTTAGCTCCTACGAGCAGTACTTC.

The chain couples TRBV7-9 to TRBJ1-2; weak D call: TRBD1 (5 bases). In germline, CDR1 is SEHNR, CDR2 FQNEAQ (reference sequence). The CDR3 has 16 residues. Trimming took 2 bases from V and 5 from J, leaving 18 bases between them. This CDR3 reads CASSLRVDSSPYGYTF. DNA of the CDR3: TGTGCCAGCAGCTTACGCGTTGACAGCTCCCCGTATGGCTACACCTTC.

This rearrangement joins TRBV6-1 to TRBJ2-7; 9 bases line up with TRBD1. Germline V gene lookup returns CDR1 MNHNS and CDR2 SASEGT. CDR3 size: 15 residues. After removal of 1 base from V and 3 bases from J, the junction contained 4 bases not matched to a gene. CDR3 coding DNA: TGTGCCAGCAGTGAAGAGGGGACAGGGTTCTACGAGCAGTACTTC. Its translation is CASSEEGTGFYEQYF.

The count of this clone is one. The chain's CDR3 is CSVDGHKGDTQYF. The CDR3 region has the DNA TGCAGCGTTGATGGACACAAGGGAGATACGCAGTATTTT. This sequence joins TRBV29-1 and TRBJ2-3; D may be TRBD1 (5 bases). Trimming took off 3 bases at V and 5 bases at J, with 12 bases between the two ends. The CDR3 contains 13 residues. Looked up from germline, CDR1 is SQVTM and CDR2 is ANQGSEA.